Sequencing of this T cell receptor (beta chain) was carried out in a study of T-cell memory formation after mild COVID-19. Turning to the study itself: Largely, the TCR clusters proved donor specific. Study-wide results and caveats: Day 15 to 85 contracting clones showed balanced CD4/CD8; later expanders leaned CD4+. Some SARS-CoV-2-responding clones were already detected in memory before infection.

A remark on this clonotype: Its cognate antigen is unknown.

CDR1 and CDR2 (germline): SEHNR, FQNEAQ (reference sequence). The CDR3 totals 13 residues. The J segment lost 8 bases and the V segment lost 5 bases, leaving 4 bases of the junction unmatched. TCRdb passed the 5' RACE reads through MiXCR, listing each CDR3 protein once. Altogether a few hundred thousand distinct CDR3 sequences are present, 15% to 20% being singletons, with the ten largest covering more than 20%. The genes are TRBV7-9 and TRBJ1-3; the match to TRBD1 covers 9 bases. The sequence was collected from a man younger than 35 who had mild COVID-19 (a few samples of this study predate the infection). Cell type and time point are not known. Sequencing used PBMCs or a T cell subset sorted from them (not recorded which). The CDR3 loop reads CASSRDRVDTIYF. The CDR3 nucleotides read TGTGCCAGCAGCCGGGACAGGGTGGACACCATATATTTT.